This is a list of T cell receptor beta chains from one sample in a study of T cells in Graves' hyperthyroidism and ophthalmopathy. A single record per CDR3 protein comes from TCRdb applying MiXCR to the multiplex PCR reads. This table holds some 490,000 distinct CDR3 sequences, about 20% found once. The sample taken for sequencing was blood. These receptors were obtained from a woman aged 70-85 years with Graves' ophthalmopathy. Each CDR3 is given with its conserved first and last residue. A D gene is named only where the DNA matches it firmly. Only part of the rows carry a size: once, few, many, or a class if the clone is expanded.

-,TRBV28,many,TRBJ2-7,CASSSPVPSYEQYF,TGTGCCAGCAGTTCCCCTGTCCCCTCCTACGAGCAGTACTTC
-,TRBV19,-,TRBJ1-5,CASSTRVAQHF,TGTGCCAGTAGTACCCGGGTTGCCCAGCATTTT
TRBD1,TRBV20-1,-,TRBJ2-1,CSARGQGNTYNEQFF,TGCAGTGCTAGGGGACAGGGGAATACCTACAATGAGCAGTTCTTC
-,TRBV11-2,many,TRBJ2-7,CASSLDYGYPDEQYF,TGTGCCAGCAGCTTAGATTACGGCTATCCGGACGAGCAGTACTTC
-,TRBV5-6,-,TRBJ2-3,CASGLEVLGTDTQYF,TGTGCCAGCGGCCTGGAGGTCCTGGGCACAGATACGCAGTATTTT
TRBD2,TRBV9,few,TRBJ2-1,CASSVPTSGSMDERFF,TGTGCCAGCAGCGTACCGACTAGCGGGAGCATGGATGAGCGGTTCTTC
-,TRBV30,few,TRBJ2-6,CAFERRGSGANVLTF,TGTGCCTTCGAAAGACGGGGCTCTGGGGCCAACGTCCTGACTTTC
-,TRBV5-1,-,TRBJ2-7,CASSKDHYEQYF,TGCGCCAGCAGCAAAGACCACTACGAGCAGTACTTC
TRBD2,TRBV6-2/TRBV6-3,-,TRBJ2-1,CASSYWEGLRLVAFF,TGTGCCAGCAGTTACTGGGAGGGGCTCCGTTTAGTGGCGTTCTTC
-,TRBV18,few,TRBJ2-7,CASSPRGATTLGEQYF,TGTGCCAGCTCCCCCCGGGGGGCGACTACTTTGGGAGAGCAGTACTTC
-,TRBV18,-,TRBJ1-2,CASSPAEINYGYTF,TGTGCCAGCTCCCCTGCAGAAATCAACTATGGCTACACCTTC
-,TRBV11-2,many,TRBJ2-1,CASSPRVYNEQFF,TGTGCCAGCAGCCCCAGGGTATACAATGAGCAGTTCTTC
-,TRBV3-1,few,TRBJ1-1,CASSQDGSHQAFF,TGTGCCAGCAGCCAAGACGGCAGTCATCAAGCTTTCTTT
TRBD1,TRBV19,once,TRBJ1-2,CASSKVQGTQANYGYTF,TGTGCCAGTAGTAAAGTACAGGGGACCCAAGCTAACTATGGCTACACCTTC
-,TRBV2,once,TRBJ2-5,CASSSPTGVRETQYF,TGTGCCAGCAGCAGCCCGACAGGCGTTCGGGAGACCCAGTACTTC
-,TRBV9,-,TRBJ1-1,CASSVEPQGTEAFF,TGTGCCAGCAGCGTAGAACCCCAGGGCACTGAAGCTTTCTTT
-,TRBV7-9,few,TRBJ2-5,CASSLGDSKQETQYF,TGTGCCAGCAGCTTAGGAGACAGCAAACAAGAGACCCAGTACTTC
TRBD1,TRBV15,few,TRBJ1-3,CATSSGQGFSGNTIYF,TGTGCCACCAGCAGTGGACAGGGGTTCTCTGGAAACACCATATATTTT
TRBD1,TRBV29-1,-,TRBJ2-1,CSVARGTGSNEQFF,TGCAGCGTTGCTAGGGGGACAGGCTCCAATGAGCAGTTCTTC
TRBD2,TRBV28,few,TRBJ2-3,CASSLLKLAGDTDTQYF,TGTGCCAGCAGTCTCCTGAAACTAGCGGGAGACACAGATACGCAGTATTTT
-,TRBV6-2/TRBV6-3,many,TRBJ2-2,CASSPGLVGELFF,TGTGCCAGCAGCCCGGGACTCGTCGGGGAGCTGTTTTTT
TRBD1,TRBV2,many,TRBJ1-1,CASRGQMNTEAFF,TGTGCCAGCAGGGGACAGATGAACACTGAAGCTTTCTTT
TRBD1,TRBV2,few,TRBJ1-4,CASTGDGTGSEKLFF,TGTGCCAGCACTGGAGACGGGACAGGGAGTGAAAAACTGTTTTTT
TRBD1,TRBV7-9,-,TRBJ2-3,CASSSGTGGLDTQYF,TGTGCCAGCAGCTCCGGGACAGGGGGCTTAGATACGCAGTATTTT
TRBD1,TRBV24-1,few,TRBJ2-1,CATSGEGQGYFEQFF,TGTGCCACCAGTGGTGAGGGACAGGGGTATTTTGAGCAGTTCTTC
-,TRBV9,once,TRBJ1-3,CASSVDPGGSGNTIYF,TGTGCCAGCAGCGTAGATCCCGGGGGTTCTGGAAACACCATATATTTT
-,TRBV12-5,few,TRBJ2-7,CASALWEQYF,TGTGCTAGTGCCCTTTGGGAGCAGTACTTC
TRBD1,TRBV19,-,TRBJ2-7,CASSRRDRAPYEQYF,TGTGCCAGTAGCCGCCGGGACAGGGCACCCTACGAGCAGTACTTC
-,TRBV20-1,-,TRBJ2-7,CSARMGDEQYF,TGCAGTGCTAGGATGGGGGACGAGCAGTACTTC
TRBD1,TRBV7-9,-,TRBJ2-4,CASSGDRGSYWGNIQYF,TGTGCCAGCAGCGGAGACAGGGGGAGTTATTGGGGAAACATTCAGTACTTC
TRBD2,TRBV7-2,-,TRBJ2-1,CASSHRTSGMGGEQFF,TGTGCCAGCAGCCACCGGACTAGCGGGATGGGGGGTGAGCAGTTCTTC